This TCR beta chain was retrieved from a study of OX40 agonist ivuxolimab in advanced cancers. Sequencing was performed with immunoSEQ multiplex PCR; in TCRdb, only in-frame clones are kept and a portion is missing. The sample includes around 45,000 clones, roughly 90% seen only once; the top ten take less than 8%. Germline V gives CDR1 SGHAT, CDR2 FQDESV (reference sequence). The ends lost 5 bases at V and 2 bases at J; junction bases unmatched: 5. The CDR3 sequence is 15 residues long. Source: CD4+ or CD8+ T cells sorted from blood, taken in a trial of the OX40 agonist ivuxolimab. The J gene is TRBJ2-2, the V gene TRBV11-1; 7 bases fit TRBD1. This TCR came from an adult with an advanced solid tumor such as melanoma, head and neck, liver or kidney cancer. CDR3 DNA: TGTGCCAGCAGCCAGACAGGGTCAAACACCGGGGAGCTGTTTTTT. Translation gives CASSQTGSNTGELFF.